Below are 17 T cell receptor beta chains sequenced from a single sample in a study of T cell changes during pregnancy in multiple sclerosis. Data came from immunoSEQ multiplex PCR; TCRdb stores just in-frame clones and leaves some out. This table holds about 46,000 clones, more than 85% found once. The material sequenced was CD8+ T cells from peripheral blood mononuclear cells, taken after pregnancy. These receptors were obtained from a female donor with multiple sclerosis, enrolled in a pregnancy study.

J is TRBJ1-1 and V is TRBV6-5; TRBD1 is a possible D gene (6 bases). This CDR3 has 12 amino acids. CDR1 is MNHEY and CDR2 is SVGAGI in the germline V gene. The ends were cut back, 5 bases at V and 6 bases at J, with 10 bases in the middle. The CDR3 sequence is CASSTQGAEAFF. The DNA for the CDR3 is TGTGCCAGCAGTACACAGGGCGCTGAAGCTTTCTTT.

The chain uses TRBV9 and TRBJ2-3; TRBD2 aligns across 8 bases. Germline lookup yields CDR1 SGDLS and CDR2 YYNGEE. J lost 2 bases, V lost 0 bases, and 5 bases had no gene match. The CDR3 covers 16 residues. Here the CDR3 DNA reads TGTGCCAGCAGCGTAGTCGAGCGGGGGACCACAGATACGCAGTATTTT. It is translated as CASSVVERGTTDTQYF.

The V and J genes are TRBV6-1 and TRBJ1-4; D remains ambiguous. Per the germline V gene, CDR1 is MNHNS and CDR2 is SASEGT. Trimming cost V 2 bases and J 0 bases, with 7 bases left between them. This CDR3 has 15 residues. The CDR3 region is CASSEFGATNEKLFF. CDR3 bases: TGTGCCAGCAGTGAATTTGGAGCAACTAATGAAAAACTGTTTTTT.

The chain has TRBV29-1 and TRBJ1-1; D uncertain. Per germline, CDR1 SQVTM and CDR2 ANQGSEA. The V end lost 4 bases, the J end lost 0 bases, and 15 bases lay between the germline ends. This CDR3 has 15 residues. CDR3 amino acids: CSVVGQFSLNTEAFF. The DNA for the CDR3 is TGCAGCGTTGTTGGGCAGTTTTCGTTGAACACTGAAGCTTTCTTT.

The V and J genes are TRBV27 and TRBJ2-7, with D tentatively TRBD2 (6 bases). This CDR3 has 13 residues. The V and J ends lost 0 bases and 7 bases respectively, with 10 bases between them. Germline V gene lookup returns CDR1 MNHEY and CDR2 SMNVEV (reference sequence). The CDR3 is CASSLSRGGEQYF. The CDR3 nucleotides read TGTGCCAGCAGTTTATCGCGGGGAGGTGAGCAGTACTTC.

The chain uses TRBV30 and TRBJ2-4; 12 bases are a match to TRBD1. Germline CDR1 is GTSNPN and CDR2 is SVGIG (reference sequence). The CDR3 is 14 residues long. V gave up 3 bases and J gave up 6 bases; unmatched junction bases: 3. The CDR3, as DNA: TGTGCCTGGAGGCCGGGACAGGGGGCAAACATTCAGTACTTC. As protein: CAWRPGQGANIQYF.

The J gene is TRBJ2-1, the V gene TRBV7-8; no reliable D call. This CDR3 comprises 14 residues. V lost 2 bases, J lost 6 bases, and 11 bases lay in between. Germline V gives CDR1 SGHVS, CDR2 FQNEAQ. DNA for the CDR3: TGTGCCAGCAGCTTACTTCCCGTATCCAATGAGCAGTTCTTC. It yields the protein CASSLLPVSNEQFF.

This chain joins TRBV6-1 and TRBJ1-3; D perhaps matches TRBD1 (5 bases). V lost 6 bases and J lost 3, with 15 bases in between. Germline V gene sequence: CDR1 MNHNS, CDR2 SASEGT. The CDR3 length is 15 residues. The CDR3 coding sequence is TGTGCCAGCAGCCCGGATGGGGGGGTTGGAAACACCATATATTTT. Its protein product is CASSPDGGVGNTIYF.

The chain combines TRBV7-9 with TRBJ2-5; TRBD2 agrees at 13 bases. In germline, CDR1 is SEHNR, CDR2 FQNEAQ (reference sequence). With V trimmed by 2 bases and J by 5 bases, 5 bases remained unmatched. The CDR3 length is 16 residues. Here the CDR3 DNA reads TGTGCCAGCAGCTTAATTGGACTAGCGGGGGTCGAGACCCAGTACTTC. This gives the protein CASSLIGLAGVETQYF.

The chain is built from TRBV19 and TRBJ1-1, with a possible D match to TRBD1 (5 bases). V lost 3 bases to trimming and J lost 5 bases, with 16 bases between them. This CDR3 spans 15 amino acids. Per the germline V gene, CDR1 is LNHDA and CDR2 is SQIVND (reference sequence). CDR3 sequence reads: CASSMGQGRWTEAFF. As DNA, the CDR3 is TGTGCCAGTAGTATGGGCCAGGGAAGGTGGACTGAAGCTTTCTTT.

Here the CDR3 reads CASSQASGTGSHEQYF. CDR3 nucleotides: TGCGCCAGCAGCCAAGCCTCCGGGACAGGGTCCCACGAGCAGTACTTC. This rearrangement joins TRBV4-1 to TRBJ2-7, with 9 bases lining up with TRBD1. Germline CDR1 MGHRA, CDR2 YSYEKL. CDR3 length: 16 residues. With 1 base clipped from V and 5 bases from J, the junction kept 9 bases outside the gene matches.

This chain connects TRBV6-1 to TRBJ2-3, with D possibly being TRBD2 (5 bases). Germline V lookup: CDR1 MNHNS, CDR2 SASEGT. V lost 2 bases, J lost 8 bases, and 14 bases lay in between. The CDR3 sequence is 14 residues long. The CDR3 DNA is TGTGCCAGCAGTGAATCTCCACTAGGCAGTACGCAGTATTTT. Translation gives CASSESPLGSTQYF.

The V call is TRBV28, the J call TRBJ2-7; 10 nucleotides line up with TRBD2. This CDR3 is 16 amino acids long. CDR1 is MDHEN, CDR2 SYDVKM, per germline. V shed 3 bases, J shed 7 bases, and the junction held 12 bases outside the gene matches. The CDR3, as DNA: TGTGCCAGCAGTTTGTCTAGACTAGCGGGTCTGTATGAGCAGTACTTC. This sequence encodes CASSLSRLAGLYEQYF.

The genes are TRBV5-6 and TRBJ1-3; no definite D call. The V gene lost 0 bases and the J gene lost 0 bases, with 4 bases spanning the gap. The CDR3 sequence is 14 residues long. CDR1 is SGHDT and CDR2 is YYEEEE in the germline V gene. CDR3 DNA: TGTGCCAGCAGCTTGGGCGTCTCTGGAAACACCATATATTTT. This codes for CASSLGVSGNTIYF. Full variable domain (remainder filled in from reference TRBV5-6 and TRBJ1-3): DAGVTQSPTHLIKTRGQQVTLRCSPKSGHDTVSWYQQALGQGPQFIFQYYEEEERQRGNFPDRFSGHQFPNYSSELNVNALLLGDSALYLCASSLGVSGNTIYFGEGSWLTVV.

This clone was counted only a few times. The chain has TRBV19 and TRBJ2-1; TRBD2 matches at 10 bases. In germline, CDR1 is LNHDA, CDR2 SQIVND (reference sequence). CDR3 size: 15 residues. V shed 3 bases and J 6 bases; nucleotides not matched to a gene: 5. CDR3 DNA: TGTGCCAGTAGTATTACTAGCGGGGAATCCAATGAGCAGTTCTTC. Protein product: CASSITSGESNEQFF.

CDR3 sequence (DNA): TGTGCCAGCAGCCAAGATAGAAGCGGGGGCGCAGATACGCAGTATTTT. Its protein product is CASSQDRSGGADTQYF. This chain connects TRBV4-2 to TRBJ2-3; 8 bases map to TRBD2. CDR1 is LGHNA, CDR2 YNFKEQ, per germline. The V and J ends lost 0 bases and 4 bases, in that order; junction bases with no gene match: 6. The CDR3 spans 16 residues.

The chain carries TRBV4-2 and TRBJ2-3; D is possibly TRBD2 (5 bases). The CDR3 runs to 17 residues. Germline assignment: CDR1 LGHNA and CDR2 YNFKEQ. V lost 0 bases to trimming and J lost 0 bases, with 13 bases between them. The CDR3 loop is CASSQEEVAASTDTQYF. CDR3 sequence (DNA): TGTGCCAGCAGCCAAGAGGAGGTAGCAGCAAGCACAGATACGCAGTATTTT.